Listed below are T cell receptor beta chains from one sample, sequenced in a study of T cells in Graves' hyperthyroidism and ophthalmopathy. TCRdb used MiXCR to reprocess the multiplex PCR reads, holding one entry per CDR3 protein. This table holds around 660,000 distinct CDR3 sequences, about 45% found once. Specimen: peripheral blood or thyroid tissue (not recorded which). The receptor source for this set is an adult man with Graves' disease, either hyperthyroidism or ophthalmopathy (not recorded which). The CDR3 runs from the conserved cysteine through the conserved F or W. The D gene is left open where the match is weak.

d_gene	v_gene	len	CDR3aa
.	TRBV7-3	15	CASSPVGAPSGELFF
TRBD1	TRBV15	12	CATSRDRQGQYF
TRBD1	TRBV20-1	16	CSARDPQGARSYEQYF
.	TRBV11-2	13	CASSLDPSQPQHF
.	TRBV2	14	CASSDVRSTGELFF
.	TRBV2	14	CASSDWGPDTEAFF
.	TRBV12-3/TRBV12-4	13	CASSPGRTYEQYF
TRBD2	TRBV19	17	CASSLRLAGGQGYEQYF
TRBD1	TRBV9	13	CASSTQDRSSYTF
.	TRBV25-1	13	CARGQGIGNTIYF
.	TRBV20-1	17	CSASSLNAGINNQPQHF
.	TRBV10-2	11	CASSGDAEAFF
TRBD1	TRBV7-8	15	CASSLRSGGQAEAFF
TRBD1	TRBV7-6	14	CASSPTTGGSEQYF
.	TRBV7-6	13	CASSSGPSSEAFF
.	TRBV28	15	CASSLWGEHNSPLHF
.	TRBV29-1	12	CSVVDSSYEQYF
TRBD1	TRBV2	16	CASLPRPGQDLTEQYF
.	TRBV7-9	13	CASEFGAHTEAFF
.	TRBV18	14	CASSPDNRGTEAFF
.	TRBV7-6	15	CASSLLGFSGNTIYF
TRBD1	TRBV24-1	13	CATGTASNQPQHF
.	TRBV7-9	16	CASSRITGLQSYEQYF
.	TRBV11-2	15	CASSQVGFGSVEQYF
.	TRBV7-2	15	CASSRGQGRWEPQHF
.	TRBV15	13	CATRAKMNTEAFF
TRBD1	TRBV2	15	CASSEAGQGNSPLHF
TRBD1	TRBV7-9	17	CASSLDRTGMGQETQYF
.	TRBV7-2	15	CASSRSGMNDGPQHF
.	TRBV7-6	13	CATLDLTRRGYTF
.	TRBV3-1	12	CASSQVQGEQYF
.	TRBV20-1	18	CSARDAIHGTESSYEQYF
TRBD1	TRBV29-1	16	CSARTGMNTGANVLTF
.	TRBV6-6	15	CASSIQGDEESPLHF
.	TRBV29-1	11	CSVDTLRGYTF
TRBD1	TRBV15	15	CATSRDPDRAETQYF
TRBD1	TRBV9	13	CASSGQGASGYTF
TRBD1	TRBV2	14	CASRADRGNEKLFF
.	TRBV7-6	13	CASSIGTGYEQYF
.	TRBV20-1	12	CSARAVSYEQYF
TRBD2	TRBV7-2	15	CASSQDGTSGGEQYF
TRBD1	TRBV6-1	14	CASSGDRDSYEQYF
.	TRBV12-3/TRBV12-4	13	CASSLTGPLTQYF
TRBD1	TRBV11-2	17	CASSFGTGAPGPQPQHF
.	TRBV20-1	12	CSVQDFGQPQHF
.	TRBV2	15	CASSDASGGNYGYTF
.	TRBV19	15	CASSIDLSGGETQYF
.	TRBV24-1	18	CASSYTAGRGESNQPQHF
TRBD2	TRBV2	16	CASRRTSGRAPGELFF
.	TRBV24-1	11	CATSDGGPQHF
TRBD1	TRBV2	15	CASRAGTGGNQPQHF
.	TRBV10-1	12	CASSARDGEQYF
.	TRBV7-9	13	CASSPRGNEKLFF
TRBD2	TRBV2	15	CASTLGLAGTYEQYF
.	TRBV14	14	CASSRGVGLEKLFF